Listed below are T cell receptor beta chains from one sample, sequenced in a study of shared clonotypes between healthy human individuals. Using immunoSEQ multiplex PCR, the repertoire was profiled, and TCRdb retains in-frame clones only, with some absent. This sample has around 1.1 million clones; roughly 80% occur once, and the top ten carry 0.89%. Sequencing was done on a sample of memory CD4+ T cells from PBMCs. These receptors all come from a man younger than 35 in good health. Some clones in this sample may be carry-over from other donors' samples. Each CDR3 is given with its conserved first and last residue. The D gene is left open where the match is weak. Clone size is given for some rows only: seen once, a few or many times, or a class if the clone is expanded.

CDR3aa | CDR3nt | j_gene | v_gene | abundance | d_gene
CASSSGARLVEPQHF | TGTGCCAGCAGTTCGGGGGCTCGGCTGGTAGAACCCCAGCATTTT | TRBJ1-5 | TRBV28 | - | -
CASSVDREETQYF | TGTGCCAGCAGCGTAGATCGGGAAGAGACCCAGTACTTC | TRBJ2-5 | TRBV9 | - | -
CASISFLASGRGSYNEQFF | TGTGCCAGCATTTCTTTTCTGGCTAGCGGGAGGGGTTCCTACAATGAGCAGTTCTTC | TRBJ2-1 | TRBV2 | - | TRBD2
CASSPRQDLYGYTF | TGTGCCAGCAGCCCACGACAGGACCTCTATGGCTACACCTTC | TRBJ1-2 | TRBV7-6 | - | -
CASSLIPNQPQHF | TGTGCCAGCAGCTTAATCCCCAATCAGCCCCAGCATTTT | TRBJ1-5 | TRBV7-3 | - | -
CASSMSRGGNQPQHF | TGTGCCAGTAGTATGTCCAGGGGCGGCAATCAGCCCCAGCATTTT | TRBJ1-5 | TRBV19 | - | -
CASSQVRDSDTEAFF | TGTGCCAGCAGCCAGGTCCGGGACAGTGACACTGAAGCTTTCTTT | TRBJ1-1 | TRBV14 | many | TRBD1
CASSLSSRGQGVDIQYF | TGTGCCAGCAGCTTATCTTCCAGGGGCCAGGGGGTGGACATTCAGTACTTC | TRBJ2-4 | TRBV7-9 | - | TRBD1
CAISDSRGSNEQFF | TGTGCCATCAGTGATAGCAGGGGTAGCAATGAGCAGTTCTTC | TRBJ2-1 | TRBV10-3 | - | -
CASRERQGGTEAFF | TGTGCCAGCAGGGAGAGACAGGGAGGGACTGAAGCTTTCTTT | TRBJ1-1 | TRBV2 | - | TRBD1
CALQRQSSYNEQFF | TGTGCGCTGCAAAGGCAGAGCTCCTACAATGAGCAGTTCTTC | TRBJ2-1 | TRBV30 | - | -
CASSFMQNGREKQYF | TGTGCCAGCAGTTTTATGCAGAACGGCCGAGAGAAGCAGTACTTC | TRBJ2-7 | TRBV28 | - | -
CASSVLRESYNEQFF | TGTGCCAGCAGCGTACTGCGGGAGTCCTACAATGAGCAGTTCTTC | TRBJ2-1 | TRBV9 | - | TRBD2
CASRRCEQYF | TGTGCCAGTAGGAGATGCGAGCAGTACTTC | TRBJ2-7 | TRBV19 | - | -
CASSPGRGAPGNTIYF | TGTGCCAGCTCACCGGGGAGAGGGGCGCCTGGAAACACCATATATTTT | TRBJ1-3 | TRBV18 | - | -
CASSILAGDWNEQFF | TGTGCCAGCAGCATCCTAGCGGGAGATTGGAATGAGCAGTTCTTC | TRBJ2-1 | TRBV7-9 | - | TRBD2
CASFRDGNEKLFF | TGTGCCAGCTTCCGGGACGGTAATGAAAAACTGTTTTTT | TRBJ1-4 | TRBV18 | few | -
CASSEGGQGSHGYTF | TGTGCCAGCAGTGAAGGGGGACAGGGGAGTCATGGCTACACCTTC | TRBJ1-2 | TRBV6-1 | - | TRBD1
CASVPGSYSNQPQHF | TGTGCCAGCGTCCCGGGGAGTTATAGCAATCAGCCCCAGCATTTT | TRBJ1-5 | TRBV6-1 | once | -
CASSDPGRPSSYNEQFF | TGTGCCAGCAGCGATCCGGGACGCCCGAGCTCCTACAATGAGCAGTTCTTC | TRBJ2-1 | TRBV11-2 | once | -
CASSLGGTGDEQYF | TGTGCCAGCAGTTTAGGCGGGACAGGGGACGAGCAGTACTTC | TRBJ2-7 | TRBV28 | - | TRBD1
CASSRDSGSNYGYTF | TGTGCCAGCAGCAGGGACAGCGGTTCTAACTATGGCTACACCTTC | TRBJ1-2 | TRBV14 | - | TRBD1
CASSVSGELFF | TGTGCCAGCAGTGTATCCGGGGAGCTGTTTTTT | TRBJ2-2 | TRBV27 | - | -
CSVEIRRISGNTIYF | TGCAGCGTTGAAATACGGCGGATCTCTGGAAACACCATATATTTT | TRBJ1-3 | TRBV29-1 | - | -
CASTPDRGEQYF | TGCGCCAGCACTCCGGACAGGGGGGAGCAGTACTTC | TRBJ2-7 | TRBV5-1 | - | TRBD1
CASSAYGDQPQHF | TGTGCCAGCAGCGCGTATGGTGACCAGCCCCAGCATTTT | TRBJ1-5 | TRBV9 | once | -
CASSTRGGNTEAFF | TGTGCCAGTAGTACCCGGGGGGGGAACACTGAAGCTTTCTTT | TRBJ1-1 | TRBV19 | - | -
CAWNPGLGNEKLFF | TGTGCCTGGAATCCAGGGTTGGGTAATGAAAAACTGTTTTTT | TRBJ1-4 | TRBV30 | many | -
CASSYSSSLGNGAFF | TGTGCCAGCAGTTACTCGAGTTCTCTGGGGAATGGAGCTTTCTTT | TRBJ1-1 | TRBV6-5 | - | -
CASSSPWVVTNEKLFF | TGTGCCAGCAGCTCACCCTGGGTTGTAACTAATGAAAAACTGTTTTTT | TRBJ1-4 | TRBV28 | few | -
CAISPGQGASGGELFF | TGTGCCATCAGTCCGGGACAGGGGGCTTCCGGCGGGGAGCTGTTTTTT | TRBJ2-2 | TRBV10-3 | - | TRBD1
CASSYGSGRAYNEQFF | TGTGCCAGCAGTTACGGTAGCGGGAGGGCCTACAATGAGCAGTTCTTC | TRBJ2-1 | TRBV6-5 | once | TRBD2
CASSLTLSTDTQYF | TGCGCCAGCAGCTTGACGCTGAGCACAGATACGCAGTATTTT | TRBJ2-3 | TRBV5-1 | - | -
CASSAGTGWTEAFF | TGTGCCAGCAGTGCGGGGACAGGGTGGACTGAAGCTTTCTTT | TRBJ1-1 | TRBV28 | few | TRBD1
CASSHSGGTGGGQPQHF | TGTGCCAGCAGCCACTCCGGCGGGACAGGGGGCGGTCAGCCCCAGCATTTT | TRBJ1-5 | TRBV7-9 | - | TRBD1
CASSPVRERGAYEQYF | TGTGCCAGCAGCCCGGTTCGGGAGCGGGGTGCCTACGAGCAGTACTTC | TRBJ2-7 | TRBV11-2 | - | TRBD2
CASSAGQGGNQPQHF | TGTGCCAGCAGTGCGGGACAGGGGGGCAATCAGCCCCAGCATTTT | TRBJ1-5 | TRBV28 | - | TRBD1
CASSPDLGETQYF | TGTGCCAGTAGCCCGGACCTGGGGGAGACCCAGTACTTC | TRBJ2-5 | TRBV19 | - | -
CASISRTNTGELFF | TGTGCCAGCATTAGCAGAACGAACACCGGGGAGCTGTTTTTT | TRBJ2-2 | TRBV2 | - | -
CASSEVAGGGYEQYF | TGCGCCAGCAGTGAGGTAGCGGGAGGGGGGTACGAGCAGTACTTC | TRBJ2-7 | TRBV10-2 | - | TRBD2